This T cell receptor (beta chain) was captured in a study of blood T cell repertoires in COVID-19. Whole-study context: Sites across the United States, Italy and Spain contributed samples from acute and convalescent COVID-19.

Germline V gene lookup returns CDR1 LGHNA and CDR2 YNFKEQ. The CDR3 is 16 residues long. Trimming removed 0 bases at V and 0 bases at J, with 11 bases between. Assay: immunoSEQ multiplex PCR; the TCRdb copy retains only in-frame clones and omits some. The sample includes 250,000 to 300,000 clones, 90% to 95% seen only once; the top ten take 1.2%. The TCR originated in a human donor in a cohort exposed to, infected with or recovered from COVID-19 (not recorded which). The donor label of this sample is uncertain. Sample: PBMCs or T cells enriched from blood (not recorded which). V is TRBV4-2 and J is TRBJ1-2; D possibly corresponds to TRBD1 (5 bases). CDR3 DNA: TGTGCCAGCAGCCAAGATGACCGGGGGGCTAACTATGGCTACACCTTC. It translates to CASSQDDRGANYGYTF.